The present T cell receptor (beta chain) was sequenced within a study of blood T cells in healthy people across ages. Findings and limits, study-wide: Naive and antigen-experienced cells were not separated, limiting conclusive comparison. Age brought a roughly linear fall in TCR beta diversity measured per million T cells.

Primed by a sample-barcoded 5' primer and a J-beta primer mix, a second PCR proceeded for 7 to 11 cycles. Every cDNA molecule carried a tag from a template-switch adaptor bearing 12 random nucleotides. TCRdb ran MiXCR on the 5' RACE reads and lists one entry per CDR3 protein. The sample shows about 680,000 distinct CDR3 sequences, approximately 49% of them seen only once. For this clonotype: Antigen specificity is unknown.

Trimming cost V 6 bases and J 0 bases; bases outside gene matches: 7. Germline V gene sequence: CDR1 DFQATT, CDR2 SNEGSKA (reference sequence). This CDR3 contains 14 residues. Total RNA was isolated from each sample in quantities of at least 5 micrograms. The rearrangement joins TRBV20-1 to TRBJ2-7; 8 bases line up with TRBD1. Input material: blood. This clonotype was obtained from a woman in her sixties in good health. The CDR3 region has the DNA TGCAGTGCGGTCCAGGGGGCGGTCTCCTACGAGCAGTACTTC. It is translated as CSAVQGAVSYEQYF.